What follows are 17 T cell receptor beta chains derived from one specimen sequenced in a study of cytomegalovirus exposure and HLA in healthy donors. PCR amplification relied on 60 Vbeta primers (plus 13 Jbeta primers). The table came from immunoSEQ multiplex PCR; TCRdb's copy has only in-frame clones and leaves some out. This table holds over 90,000 clones. The sequencing sample was made of PBMCs. Source of these receptors: a man between 35 and 55 years old in good health and CMV-seronegative.

The CDR3 reads CASSPIDSYEQYF. The CDR3 DNA reads TGTGCCAGCAGCCCCATAGACTCCTACGAGCAGTACTTC. The gene calls are TRBV27 and TRBJ2-7; D not resolved. Germline V gene data show CDR1 as MNHEY and CDR2 as SMNVEV (reference sequence). Deletions cut 6 bases from V and 0 bases from J, with 9 bases between. This CDR3 is 13 amino acids long.

The chain has TRBV7-2 and TRBJ2-1; 11 positions match TRBD1. There are 14 residues in the CDR3. V lost 5 bases, J lost 7 bases, and 4 bases stayed unmatched. Germline CDR1 reads SGHTA; CDR2 reads FQGNSA. The CDR3: CASSPDRGRNEQFF. The DNA for the CDR3 is TGTGCCAGCAGCCCGGACAGGGGGCGGAATGAGCAGTTCTTC.

V and J are TRBV4-1 and TRBJ2-2; D perhaps matches TRBD1 (5 bases). V lost 6 bases and J 7 bases, leaving 18 bases between the germline ends. Germline assignment: CDR1 MGHRA and CDR2 YSYEKL. This CDR3 contains 15 residues. In nucleotides, the CDR3 is TGCGCCAGCAGGCACGAACAGGCGTTCGGCGGGGAGCTGTTTTTT. Translated: CASRHEQAFGGELFF.

J is TRBJ2-3 and V is TRBV30; TRBD2 is a possible D gene (6 bases). Germline CDR1 GTSNPN, CDR2 SVGIG (reference sequence). V lost 4 bases, J lost 5 bases, and 13 bases lay in between. There are 13 residues in the CDR3. For the CDR3, the DNA is TGTGCCTGGATTAGGGTGGGGGGAGATACGCAGTATTTT. Amino acid sequence: CAWIRVGGDTQYF.

The chain uses TRBV29-1 and TRBJ2-5; D call uncertain. The CDR3 has 12 residues. Germline loops: CDR1 SQVTM, CDR2 ANQGSEA. Trimming shortened V by 6 bases and J by 2 bases, and 10 bases separated the two germline ends. CDR3 DNA: TGCAGCGTCGTGACACAACAAGAGACCCAGTACTTC. Residues: CSVVTQQETQYF. Based on the CDR3 plus reference TRBV29-1 and TRBJ2-5, the full variable domain is SAVISQKPSRDICQRGTSLTIQCQVDSQVTMMFWYRQQPGQSLTLIATANQGSEATYESGFVIDKFPISRPNLTFSTLTVSNMSPEDSSIYLCSVVTQQETQYFGPGTRLLVL.

The chain employs TRBV7-8 and TRBJ1-6; D is unclear. The CDR3 is made up of 15 amino acids. V was clipped by 3 bases and J by 10 bases, with 16 bases between them. Germline assignment: CDR1 SGHVS and CDR2 FQNEAQ. The chain's CDR3 is CASSFGSALGSPLHF. The CDR3 region has the DNA TGTGCCAGCAGCTTTGGATCTGCCCTGGGCTCACCCCTCCACTTT.

The chain recombines TRBV6-5 with TRBJ2-1, with TRBD2 identical over 7 bases. The CDR3 contains 15 residues. The germline V gene encodes CDR1 MNHEY and CDR2 SVGAGI. V lost 0 bases, J lost 6 bases, and 5 bases stayed unmatched. The CDR3 loop reads CASSYSWGGSNEQFF. The CDR3, as DNA: TGTGCCAGCAGTTACTCGTGGGGGGGAAGCAATGAGCAGTTCTTC.

The chain recombines TRBV6-1 with TRBJ2-3; D unclear. Germline CDR1 is MNHNS and CDR2 is SASEGT. This CDR3 is built from 11 residues. The V end lost 3 bases, the J end lost 7 bases, and 5 bases lay between the germline ends. The CDR3 DNA reads TGTGCCAGCAGTGACGGTTATACGCAGTATTTT. This codes for CASSDGYTQYF.

This chain joins TRBV7-9 and TRBJ2-7; the D gene is possibly TRBD1 (6 bases). The CDR3 contains 14 residues. V lost 5 bases, J lost 3 bases, and 14 bases lay in between. CDR1 is SEHNR, CDR2 FQNEAQ, per germline (reference sequence). The CDR3 DNA reads TGTGCCAGCAGCCAACAGGGTAACGTCTACGAGCAGTACTTC. This sequence encodes CASSQQGNVYEQYF.

V and J are TRBV5-6 and TRBJ2-5; 11 bases are shared with TRBD2. The CDR3 length is 16 residues. Germline V gene data show CDR1 as SGHDT and CDR2 as YYEEEE. V dropped 3 bases and J dropped 1; count of bases not matched to a gene: 5. DNA for the CDR3: TGTGCCAGCAGCTGGGGGGGGACTAGCGGCCAAGAGACCCAGTACTTC. This encodes CASSWGGTSGQETQYF.

The chain has TRBV5-1 and TRBJ2-2; tentatively, D is TRBD2 (6 bases). CDR1 is SGHRS, CDR2 YFSETQ, per germline. Trimming pared 2 bases from V and 0 bases from J, leaving 11 bases between. CDR3 size: 16 residues. The CDR3 loop is CASSFRENTNTGELFF. CDR3 in DNA: TGCGCCAGCAGCTTTCGGGAGAATACGAACACCGGGGAGCTGTTTTTT.

The chain carries TRBV29-1 and TRBJ2-5; 10 nucleotides align to TRBD2. The germline CDR1 and CDR2 sequences are SQVTM and ANQGSEA. Unmatched junction bases numbered 7, after V lost 4 bases and J lost 5 bases. The CDR3 has 14 residues. CDR3 in amino acids: CSVGLASGSETQYF. In DNA form, the CDR3 reads TGCAGCGTTGGATTGGCTAGCGGGAGTGAGACCCAGTACTTC.

This sequence joins TRBV7-9 and TRBJ1-3; 11 bases line up with TRBD1. Per germline, CDR1 SEHNR and CDR2 FQNEAQ (reference sequence). This CDR3 has 16 amino acids. The V gene end was trimmed by 6 bases and the J gene end by 4 bases; junction bases not matched to a gene: 8. This chain's CDR3 is CASRPWTGGVGNTIYF. The CDR3 DNA follows: TGTGCCAGCAGACCATGGACAGGGGGCGTCGGAAACACCATATATTTT.

The chain employs TRBV10-3 and TRBJ2-2; the D gene is possibly TRBD2 (6 bases). Trimming removed 6 bases at V and 2 bases at J, with 13 bases between. The CDR3 runs to 15 residues. Germline CDR1 reads ENHRY; CDR2 reads SYGVKD. This chain's CDR3 is CAISPRDSNTGELFF. CDR3 DNA: TGTGCCATCAGCCCCCGGGACTCTAACACCGGGGAGCTGTTTTTT.

This rearrangement joins TRBV10-3 to TRBJ1-1; D might be TRBD1 (5 bases). The length of the CDR3 is 17 residues. Germline loops: CDR1 ENHRY, CDR2 SYGVKD. V lost 3 bases, J lost 5 bases, and 22 bases lay in between. This CDR3 reads CAISDSLNGGVRTEAFF. The CDR3 DNA is TGTGCCATCAGTGACTCCCTAAACGGGGGGGTAAGGACTGAAGCTTTCTTT.

V is TRBV6-6 and J is TRBJ2-7, with TRBD1 matching over 12 bases. V gave up 6 bases and J gave up 6 bases; unmatched junction bases: 6. The CDR3 runs 14 residues. CDR1 and CDR2 (germline): MNHNY, SVGAGI (reference sequence). The CDR3 sequence: CASSTPGQGAEQYF. The CDR3 bases are TGTGCCAGCAGCACCCCGGGACAGGGGGCCGAGCAGTACTTC.

The V call is TRBV6-1, the J call TRBJ2-7; TRBD2 agrees at 10 bases. The CDR3 has 15 amino acids. Trimming took 7 bases from V and 2 from J; bases not matched to a gene: 8. From germline, CDR1 is MNHNS and CDR2 SASEGT. CDR3 region: CASKAIGLAAYEQYF. CDR3 nucleotides: TGTGCCAGCAAAGCCATCGGACTAGCGGCCTACGAGCAGTACTTC.